These 32 T cell receptor beta chains originate from one sample sequenced in a study of beta chain features in type 1 diabetes. Study conclusions and caveats: Among patients with Type 1 diabetes, TCRB CDR3s were moderately but significantly shorter in every one of the four CD4+ subsets.

These receptors are not linked to any known antigen. The entirety of the isolated RNA underwent reverse transcription, so expressed TCRB transcripts were sequenced. Produced via immunoSEQ multiplex PCR; TCRdb's table is partial and in-frame only. The sample yields 50,000 or so clones, 42% seen once. The sequencing sample was made of Tregs from blood. The receptors shown here come from a man aged 25 to 45 with type 1 diabetes.

The chain uses TRBV5-1 and TRBJ2-3; 7 bases map to TRBD2. V trimming: 1 base; J trimming: 5 bases; junction bases outside the gene matches: 4. Germline V gene sequence: CDR1 SGHRS, CDR2 YFSETQ. The CDR3 runs to 14 residues. CDR3 loop: CASSLSGEGDTQYF. The CDR3 coding sequence is TGCGCCAGCAGCTTGAGCGGGGAGGGAGATACGCAGTATTTT.

J is TRBJ2-7 and V is TRBV7-2, with D possibly matching TRBD1 (6 bases). Trimming removed 2 bases from V and 5 bases from J, with 10 bases in between. The germline gives CDR1 SGHTA, CDR2 FQGNSA. The CDR3 has 13 amino acids. CDR3 DNA sequence: TGTGCCAGCAGCTTACTAAGGGGGAACGAGCAGTACTTC. Amino acids: CASSLLRGNEQYF.

This CDR3 reads CAITATLAGGPHEQFF. DNA for the CDR3: TGTGCCATCACCGCGACACTAGCGGGAGGGCCCCATGAGCAGTTCTTC. The chain is built from TRBV10-3 and TRBJ2-1; 13 positions agree with TRBD2. The germline V gene has CDR1 ENHRY and CDR2 SYGVKD. The CDR3 is 16 amino acids. J lost 8 bases, V lost 7 bases, and 11 bases had no gene match.

This clone appeared a few times. The J gene is TRBJ2-1, the V gene TRBV9; 10 bases are a match to TRBD2. After removal of 3 bases from V and 9 bases from J, the junction contained 18 bases not matched to a gene. CDR3 size: 18 residues. The germline V gene has CDR1 SGDLS and CDR2 YYNGEE. CDR3 nucleotide sequence: TGTGCCAGCAGCGCAGCGCCGGGGGGGCTAGCGGGAGTCGGTGAGCAGTTCTTC. It translates to CASSAAPGGLAGVGEQFF.

This clone was detected a few times. The genes are TRBV28 and TRBJ1-1; D gene ambiguous. The length of the CDR3 is 14 residues. Trimming shortened V by 6 bases and J by 3 bases, and 14 bases separated the two germline ends. The germline V gene encodes CDR1 MDHEN and CDR2 SYDVKM. This CDR3 reads CASRQPPPDTEAFF. The DNA of the CDR3 is TGTGCCAGCAGACAGCCACCCCCGGACACTGAAGCTTTCTTT.

Only a few counts were recorded for this clone. This chain joins TRBV19 and TRBJ1-5; D is ambiguous. The CDR3 is made up of 14 amino acids. Trimming removed 5 bases at V and 0 bases at J, with 8 bases between. The V gene's germline CDR1 is LNHDA and CDR2 SQIVND (reference sequence). The chain's CDR3 is CASSAVNSNQPQHF. DNA for the CDR3: TGTGCCAGTAGTGCGGTAAATAGCAATCAGCCCCAGCATTTT. Drawing the rest from reference TRBV19 and TRBJ1-5, the complete variable domain is DGGITQSPKYLFRKEGQNVTLSCEQNLNHDAMYWYRQDPGQGLRLIYYSQIVNDFQKGDIAEGYSVSREKKESFPLTVTSAQKNPTAFYLCASSAVNSNQPQHFGDGTRLSIL.

This clone turned up a few times. The rearrangement uses TRBV6-1 and TRBJ2-1; TRBD1 aligns across 10 bases. The germline gives CDR1 MNHNS, CDR2 SASEGT. V dropped 5 bases and J dropped 15; count of bases not matched to a gene: 13. This CDR3 is built from 14 residues. CDR3 sequence reads: CASSPGQVDRGRFF. The CDR3 nucleotides are TGTGCCAGCAGTCCGGGACAGGTCGACAGGGGGCGGTTCTTC.

V is TRBV5-6 and J is TRBJ2-3; D ambiguous. The CDR3 has 14 amino acids. Trimming took off 2 bases at V and 0 bases at J, with 7 bases between the two ends. Per the germline V gene, CDR1 is SGHDT and CDR2 is YYEEEE. The CDR3 loop reads CASSFGESTDTQYF. The DNA of the CDR3 is TGTGCCAGCAGCTTTGGAGAGAGCACAGATACGCAGTATTTT.

V and J are TRBV7-3 and TRBJ1-2; TRBD1 matches at 7 bases. CDR3 length: 13 amino acids. The germline V gene encodes CDR1 SGHTA and CDR2 FQGTGA. The V gene end was trimmed by 5 bases and the J gene end by 6 bases; junction bases not matched to a gene: 6. The CDR3 DNA follows: TGTGCCAGCAGCGACAAACAGGGGAATGGCTACACCTTC. Translated, it gives CASSDKQGNGYTF.

Only a few counts were recorded for this clone. The chain couples TRBV7-9 to TRBJ2-1, with TRBD2 matching over 8 bases. After removal of 5 bases from V and 9 bases from J, the junction contained 6 bases not matched to a gene. Germline CDR1 SEHNR, CDR2 FQNEAQ (reference sequence). There are 13 residues in the CDR3. The CDR3 loop reads CASSRGGGTEQFF. CDR3 bases: TGTGCCAGCAGCCGGGGGGGCGGGACTGAGCAGTTCTTC.

This clone was counted only a few times. V is TRBV5-1 and J is TRBJ2-1; D not certain. CDR3 length: 12 residues. Between the trimmed V and J ends, which lost 2 bases and 8 bases, there was a span of 8 bases. The germline CDR1 and CDR2 sequences are SGHRS and YFSETQ. CDR3 nucleotide sequence: TGCGCCAGCAGCTTTAGCATGGATGAGCAGTTCTTC. The encoded protein is CASSFSMDEQFF.

The rearrangement links TRBV18 to TRBJ2-7; D gene unclear. Trimming left V 3 bases short and J 1 base short, with 4 bases between. CDR3 length: 12 amino acids. Germline values: CDR1 KGHSH, CDR2 LQKENI. The CDR3 DNA reads as TGTGCCAGCTCACCCCGGTCCTACGAGCAGTACTTC. It yields the protein CASSPRSYEQYF.

The chain uses TRBV10-3 and TRBJ2-7; TRBD2 matches 10 bases. The V gene's germline CDR1 is ENHRY and CDR2 SYGVKD. The CDR3 loop spans 15 amino acids. Germline trimming cut 8 bases from V and 6 bases from J; bases unmatched to any gene: 13. The CDR3: CAIRKPAGGPLEQYF. CDR3 bases: TGTGCCATCCGAAAACCAGCGGGAGGGCCGCTCGAGCAGTACTTC.

This chain uses TRBV18 with TRBJ2-1; no definite D call. The CDR3 totals 16 residues. CDR1 is KGHSH, CDR2 LQKENI, per germline. V was shortened by 0 bases and J by 3 bases, with 12 bases between the two germline ends. This CDR3 reads CASSPPVQKIYNEQFF. CDR3 coding DNA: TGTGCCAGCTCACCACCGGTACAGAAAATCTACAATGAGCAGTTCTTC.

The chain has TRBV28 and TRBJ2-3, with 7 bases that match TRBD2. The length of the CDR3 is 15 residues. Trimming at V came to 1 base and at J to 5 bases, leaving 6 bases not matched to a gene. In germline, CDR1 is MDHEN, CDR2 SYDVKM. The CDR3 loop is CASSLSAGRVDTQYF. CDR3 coding DNA: TGTGCCAGCAGTTTATCAGCGGGACGGGTAGATACGCAGTATTTT.

The V call is TRBV9, the J call TRBJ2-1; D not resolved. This CDR3 spans 15 amino acids. Germline lookup yields CDR1 SGDLS and CDR2 YYNGEE. Trimming cost V 1 base and J 4 bases, with 12 bases left between them. The CDR3 reads CASSVYPESYNEQFF. The CDR3 DNA follows: TGTGCCAGCAGCGTATATCCGGAGTCATACAATGAGCAGTTCTTC.

This chain connects TRBV11-2 to TRBJ1-5, with a weak D call TRBD1 (5 bases). V was cut by 5 bases and J by 5 bases, with 10 bases left in between. Germline CDR1 is SGHAT and CDR2 is FQNNGV. This CDR3 contains 13 residues. The CDR3 nucleotides are TGTGCCAGCAGCCCTTCAGGGCATCAGCCCCAGCATTTT. It yields the protein CASSPSGHQPQHF.

The rearrangement joins TRBV28 to TRBJ2-1; the match to TRBD1 covers 8 bases. Germline V lookup: CDR1 MDHEN, CDR2 SYDVKM. The CDR3 length is 17 residues. The junction had 11 bases not matched to a gene; V was cut back by 5 bases and J by 2 bases. The CDR3 DNA follows: TGTGCCAGCAGTAAAGGTCCCGGGACAGGAGCCTACAATGAGCAGTTCTTC. This gives the protein CASSKGPGTGAYNEQFF. Full variable domain (remainder filled in from reference TRBV28 and TRBJ2-1): DVKVTQSSRYLVKRTGEKVFLECVQDMDHENMFWYRQDPGLGLRLIYFSYDVKMKEKGDIPEGYSVSREKKERFSLILESASTNQTSMYLCASSKGPGTGAYNEQFFGPGTRLTVL.

The chain carries TRBV18 and TRBJ1-5; D ambiguous. This CDR3 is built from 13 residues. From germline, CDR1 is KGHSH and CDR2 LQKENI. The V end lost 5 bases, the J end lost 6 bases, and 11 bases lay between the germline ends. CDR3 protein: CASSADFGQPQHF. Written as DNA, the CDR3 is TGTGCCAGCTCAGCCGATTTCGGTCAGCCCCAGCATTTT.

This clone appeared a single time. V usage is TRBV7-9 and J usage is TRBJ2-5, with TRBD2 matching over 9 bases. CDR3 length: 16 amino acids. V shed 2 bases, J shed 6 bases, and the junction held 10 bases outside the gene matches. Germline CDR1 SEHNR, CDR2 FQNEAQ (reference sequence). Here the CDR3 reads CASSLLRGGRAKTQYF. CDR3 nucleotide sequence: TGTGCCAGCAGCTTACTACGGGGCGGGAGGGCTAAGACCCAGTACTTC.

The chain links TRBV28 to TRBJ2-7, with 11 positions matching TRBD1. Trimming took 6 bases from V and 5 from J; bases not matched to a gene: 9. This CDR3 region has 15 residues. From germline, CDR1 is MDHEN and CDR2 SYDVKM. As DNA, the CDR3 is TGTGCCAGCAGCCTGGCGGGACAGGGGGTCCACGAGCAGTACTTC. Protein sequence: CASSLAGQGVHEQYF.

CDR3 in DNA: TGTGCCAGCAGCTTAGAACTGTGGGGCGGGAGGACCCATTCAGATACGCAGTATTTT. Its translation is CASSLELWGGRTHSDTQYF. The chain recombines TRBV7-8 with TRBJ2-3, with 8 bases fitting TRBD2. Germline V lookup: CDR1 SGHVS, CDR2 FQNEAQ. J lost 4 bases, V lost 1 base, and 16 bases had no gene match. The CDR3 consists of 19 residues. The full variable domain, in which reference TRBV7-8 and TRBJ2-3 provide the parts outside the CDR3, is GAGVSQSPRYKVAKRGQDVALRCDPISGHVSLFWYQQALGQGPEFLTYFQNEAQLDKSGLPSDRFFAERPEGSVSTLKIQRTQQEDSAVYLCASSLELWGGRTHSDTQYFGPGTRLTVL.

This chain joins TRBV6-6 and TRBJ2-1; the D gene is possibly TRBD2 (5 bases). Per the germline V gene, CDR1 is MNHNY and CDR2 is SVGAGI (reference sequence). Trimming shortened V by 4 bases and J by 2 bases, and 12 bases separated the two germline ends. This CDR3 contains 15 residues. The CDR3 loop is CASSSTRGAYNEQFF. CDR3 coding DNA: TGTGCCAGCAGTTCCACTAGAGGCGCCTACAATGAGCAGTTCTTC.

The chain employs TRBV6-6 and TRBJ2-7, with 8 bases lining up with TRBD1. CDR1 is MNHNY, CDR2 SVGAGI, per germline (reference sequence). CDR3 length: 14 residues. The ends lost 0 bases at V and 6 bases at J; junction bases unmatched: 4. The CDR3 spells CASSYSQGAFEQYF. For the CDR3, the DNA is TGTGCCAGCAGTTACTCGCAGGGGGCCTTCGAGCAGTACTTC.

CDR3 DNA: TGTGCCAGCAGTTTTGTGGGACAGGGGTCCCTTAACTATGGCTACACCTTC. Its protein is CASSFVGQGSLNYGYTF. The gene calls are TRBV28 and TRBJ1-2; TRBD1 matches at 10 bases. The CDR3 runs to 17 residues. The germline V gene has CDR1 MDHEN and CDR2 SYDVKM. Trimming at V came to 3 bases and at J to 1 base, leaving 8 bases not matched to a gene.

This clone was counted between two and nine times. The rearrangement links TRBV7-8 to TRBJ2-7; D not resolved. The CDR3 sequence is 13 residues long. The germline V gene has CDR1 SGHVS and CDR2 FQNEAQ. V lost 2 bases to trimming and J lost 3 bases, with 8 bases between them. The CDR3 nucleotides are TGTGCCAGCAGCTTACTAGTATACTACGAGCAGTACTTC. This sequence encodes CASSLLVYYEQYF.

This clone was seen more than once but under ten times. J is TRBJ2-7 and V is TRBV9; a possible D gene is TRBD1 (6 bases). The V end was cut by 5 bases, the J end by 3 bases, with 15 bases between. Germline CDR1 and CDR2: SGDLS and YYNGEE. The CDR3 totals 14 residues. DNA of the CDR3: TGTGCCAGCAGTCCTCCGGGACAACTCTACGAGCAGTACTTC. Translation: CASSPPGQLYEQYF.

The chain couples TRBV5-6 to TRBJ2-1; 14 bases match TRBD2. The junction had 3 bases not matched to a gene; V was cut back by 4 bases and J by 0 bases. This CDR3 has 17 residues. Germline V gives CDR1 SGHDT, CDR2 YYEEEE. The CDR3 here is CASSPGTSGSSYNEQFF. CDR3 DNA: TGTGCCAGCAGCCCCGGGACTAGCGGGAGCTCCTACAATGAGCAGTTCTTC.

This clone was observed a few times. The CDR3 DNA follows: TGTGCCAGCTCACCACTGGGCCAGAATTCTTACGAGCAGTACTTC. Protein product: CASSPLGQNSYEQYF. The rearrangement joins TRBV18 to TRBJ2-7, with D unclear. Trimming pared 1 base from V and 4 bases from J, leaving 14 bases between. The length of the CDR3 is 15 residues. Germline V gene lookup returns CDR1 KGHSH and CDR2 LQKENI. The variable domain in full, completed from reference TRBV18 and TRBJ2-7, reads NAGVMQNPRHLVRRRGQEARLRCSPMKGHSHVYWYRQLPEEGLKFMVYLQKENIIDESGMPKERFSAEFPKEGPSILRIQQVVRGDSAAYFCASSPLGQNSYEQYFGPGTRLTVT.

This clone was seen a handful of times. The chain recombines TRBV10-3 with TRBJ2-2; 8 bases match TRBD2. Germline lookup yields CDR1 ENHRY and CDR2 SYGVKD. The CDR3 runs 15 residues. Trimming took 3 bases from V and 5 from J; bases not matched to a gene: 5. CDR3 in amino acids: CAISEGAGVTGELFF. The DNA of the CDR3 is TGTGCCATCAGTGAAGGAGCGGGAGTTACCGGGGAGCTGTTTTTT.

There are a few counts of this clone. The CDR3 reads CSADRDYGYTF. For the CDR3, the DNA is TGCAGTGCTGACAGGGACTATGGCTACACCTTC. The chain joins TRBV20-1 to TRBJ1-2; 7 bases line up with TRBD1. This CDR3 is built from 11 residues. Losses at the gene ends were 5 bases for V and 3 bases for J; bases not matched to a gene: 0. Germline CDR1 reads DFQATT; CDR2 reads SNEGSKA (reference sequence).

The chain uses TRBV7-9 and TRBJ2-7; D not resolved. Germline loops: CDR1 SEHNR, CDR2 FQNEAQ (reference sequence). V was cut by 5 bases and J by 1 base, with 3 bases left in between. This CDR3 comprises 11 residues. The CDR3 DNA follows: TGTGCCAGCAGCCTATCCTACGAGCAGTACTTC. This gives the protein CASSLSYEQYF.